The clone carrying this T cell receptor (beta chain) was seen a few times. Antigen unknown. These data are taken from a study of T-cell reconstitution after alpha-beta-depleted transplantation in children. Unique molecular identifiers were incorporated when the TCRbeta library was constructed. One entry per CDR3 protein results from TCRdb running MiXCR on the PCR reads. This sample has approximately 230,000 distinct CDR3 sequences, with 20% to 30% found just once. The CDR3 has 16 residues. Germline V gene lookup returns CDR1 SEHNR and CDR2 FQNEAQ (reference sequence). V was pared by 4 bases and J by 1 base, with 13 bases between. Findings and caveats of the study: Two months or so post-transplant, alpha-beta T cells reportedly derived from several hundred expanded graft clones. Several patients had high TCRbeta diversity at day 60; it came from surviving recipient T cells and thymic progenitors. Diversity and T-cell counts at one year after transplant derived mostly from new T cells.

The specimen comprised PBMCs, mostly from graft donor cells, sampled 360 days after TCRalphabeta/CD19-depleted stem cell transplant. This TCR was recovered from a female patient aged 2 to 10 who had a stem cell transplant for congenital amegakaryocytic thrombocytopenia, so the T cells may come from the graft donor. The rearrangement links TRBV7-9 to TRBJ2-2; D remains unclear. The CDR3 loop is CASSSSSTRNTGELFF. The CDR3 nucleotides are TGTGCCAGCAGCTCTAGTTCAACTCGGAACACCGGGGAGCTGTTTTTT.